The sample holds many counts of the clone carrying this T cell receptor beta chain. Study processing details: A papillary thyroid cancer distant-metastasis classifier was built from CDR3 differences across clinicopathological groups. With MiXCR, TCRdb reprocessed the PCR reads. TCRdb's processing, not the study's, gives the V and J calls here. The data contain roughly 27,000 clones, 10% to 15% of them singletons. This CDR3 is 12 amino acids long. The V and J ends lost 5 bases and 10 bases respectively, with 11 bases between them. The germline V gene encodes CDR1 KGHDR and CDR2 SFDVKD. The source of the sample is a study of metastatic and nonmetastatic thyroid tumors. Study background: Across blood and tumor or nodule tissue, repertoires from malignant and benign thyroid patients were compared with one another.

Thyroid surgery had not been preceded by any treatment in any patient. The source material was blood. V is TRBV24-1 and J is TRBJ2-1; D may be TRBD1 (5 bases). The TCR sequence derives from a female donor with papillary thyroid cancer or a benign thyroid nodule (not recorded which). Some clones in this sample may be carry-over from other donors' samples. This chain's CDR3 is CATSAEPGEQFF. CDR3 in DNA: TGTGCCACCAGTGCCGAACCAGGGGAGCAGTTCTTC.